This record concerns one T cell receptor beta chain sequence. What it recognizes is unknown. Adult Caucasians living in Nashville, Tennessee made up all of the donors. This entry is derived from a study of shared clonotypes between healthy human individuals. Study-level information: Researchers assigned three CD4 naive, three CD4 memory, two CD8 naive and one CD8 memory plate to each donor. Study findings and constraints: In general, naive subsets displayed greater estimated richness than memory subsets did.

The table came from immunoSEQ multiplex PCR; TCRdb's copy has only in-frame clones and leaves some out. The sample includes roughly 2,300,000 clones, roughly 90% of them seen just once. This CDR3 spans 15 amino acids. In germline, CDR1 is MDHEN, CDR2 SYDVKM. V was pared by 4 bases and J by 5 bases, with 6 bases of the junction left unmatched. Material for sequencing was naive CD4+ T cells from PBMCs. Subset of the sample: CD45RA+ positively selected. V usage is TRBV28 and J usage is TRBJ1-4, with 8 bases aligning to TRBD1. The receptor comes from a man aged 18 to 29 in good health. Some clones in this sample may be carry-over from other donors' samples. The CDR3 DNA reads TGTGCCAGCAGTTCTCGGACAGGGCTGAATGAAAAACTGTTTTTT. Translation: CASSSRTGLNEKLFF.